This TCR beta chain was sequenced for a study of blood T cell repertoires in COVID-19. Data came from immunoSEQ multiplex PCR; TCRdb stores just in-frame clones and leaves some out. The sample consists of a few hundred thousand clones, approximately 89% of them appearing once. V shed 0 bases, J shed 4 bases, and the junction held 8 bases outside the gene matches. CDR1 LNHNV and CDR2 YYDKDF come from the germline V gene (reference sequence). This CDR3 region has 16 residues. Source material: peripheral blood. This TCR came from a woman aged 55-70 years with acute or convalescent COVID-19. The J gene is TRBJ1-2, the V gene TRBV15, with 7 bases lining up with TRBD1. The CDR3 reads CATSRDLSGQLYGYTF. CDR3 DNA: TGTGCCACCAGCAGAGATCTTTCGGGACAGCTCTATGGCTACACCTTC. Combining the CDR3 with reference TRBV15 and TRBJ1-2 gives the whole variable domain DAMVIQNPRYQVTQFGKPVTLSCSQTLNHNVMYWYQQKSSQAPKLLFHYYDKDFNNEADTPDNFQSRRPNTSFCFLDIRSPGLGDTAMYLCATSRDLSGQLYGYTFGSGTRLTVV.